A selection of T cell receptor beta chains follows, all from one sample in a study of shared clonotypes between healthy human individuals. This table comes from immunoSEQ multiplex PCR, and its TCRdb copy is limited to in-frame clones, with some not included. The table lists about 1.5 million clones, approximately 98% of them singletons. The sample comprised naive CD4+ T cells sorted from blood. These TCRs come from a man aged 30-40 years in good health. The CDR3 runs from the conserved cysteine through the conserved F or W. D genes are given only for firm matches. For some rows the clone size is stated as once, few or many, or as a class when expanded; others skip it.

size | length | J | V | D | DNA | CDR3
NA | 11 | TRBJ2-1 | TRBV10-3 | NA | TGTGCCATCAGCAGATCCGGTGAGCAGTTCTTC | CAISRSGEQFF
NA | 13 | TRBJ2-1 | TRBV5-6 | NA | TGTGCCAGCAGCGCCTCAGGGTGGAATGAGCAGTTCTTC | CASSASGWNEQFF
NA | 13 | TRBJ1-2 | TRBV12-5 | NA | TGTGCTAGTGGTTTGGGACATGGATATGGCTACACCTTC | CASGLGHGYGYTF
NA | 19 | TRBJ1-3 | TRBV27 | NA | TGTGCCAGCAGTTTAAAGGGAATAAGCGCAGGGAACTCTGGAAACACCATATATTTT | CASSLKGISAGNSGNTIYF
NA | 13 | TRBJ2-7 | TRBV2 | NA | TGTGCCAGCAGTCCGGACTGGTTTCGCGAGCAGTACTTC | CASSPDWFREQYF
NA | 18 | TRBJ2-1 | TRBV4-2 | TRBD2 | TGTGCCAGCAGCCGCTCCGGGACTAGCGGGTCCCAGGGGACTGAGCAGTTCTTC | CASSRSGTSGSQGTEQFF
NA | 12 | TRBJ2-7 | TRBV28 | TRBD1 | TGTGCCAGTGGACAGGGTACCTACGAGCAGTACTTC | CASGQGTYEQYF
NA | 16 | TRBJ2-5 | TRBV5-4 | TRBD2 | TGTGCCAGCAGCTTGGCTAGCGGGAGGGCCGGGGAGACCCAGTACTTC | CASSLASGRAGETQYF
NA | 11 | TRBJ2-1 | TRBV7-9 | TRBD2 | TGTGCCAGCAGCACTAGCGGGATGGCGTTCTTC | CASSTSGMAFF
NA | 14 | TRBJ2-2 | TRBV6-1 | NA | TGTGCCAGCACCTCCGGGTGGGGCTCCGGGGAGCTGTTTTTT | CASTSGWGSGELFF
once | 13 | TRBJ2-7 | TRBV27 | NA | TGTGCCAGCGGTGTGACCGGGCCCTACGAGCAGTACTTC | CASGVTGPYEQYF
NA | 13 | TRBJ2-7 | TRBV19 | NA | TGTGCCAGTAGTCACCCGAGCAGCTACGAGCAGTACTTC | CASSHPSSYEQYF
NA | 15 | TRBJ1-1 | TRBV6-5 | NA | TGTGCCAGCCGTGGGGCCGCCTGGGGTATCACTGAAGCTTTCTTT | CASRGAAWGITEAFF
NA | 16 | TRBJ2-3 | TRBV5-4 | TRBD1 | TGTGCCAGCAACCAAAAGGGACAGAGAAGCACAGATACGCAGTATTTT | CASNQKGQRSTDTQYF
NA | 14 | TRBJ2-3 | TRBV19 | NA | TGTGCCAGTAGTTTACTCTCTAGCACAGATACGCAGTATTTT | CASSLLSSTDTQYF
NA | 16 | TRBJ2-7 | TRBV11-2 | TRBD2 | TGTGCCAGCAGCTCAGAAATAGCGGGAGGGGTTTACGAGCAGTACTTC | CASSSEIAGGVYEQYF
NA | 14 | TRBJ1-3 | TRBV5-4 | TRBD1 | TGTGCCAGCAGCCAAGGACAGGGTCGAAACACCATATATTTT | CASSQGQGRNTIYF
NA | 13 | TRBJ1-1 | TRBV5-4 | NA | TGTGCCAGCAGCTTGGCCCAGGCGGCTGAAGCTTTCTTT | CASSLAQAAEAFF
NA | 14 | TRBJ1-4 | TRBV29-1 | TRBD1 | TGCAGCGTCCGGGACAGGGGACGACATGAAAAACTGTTTTTT | CSVRDRGRHEKLFF
NA | 13 | TRBJ1-1 | TRBV9 | NA | TGTGCCAGCAGCGTATTGGGGAGGGGTGAAGCTTTCTTT | CASSVLGRGEAFF
NA | 18 | TRBJ2-3 | TRBV7-9 | NA | TGTGCCAGCAGCCTCGGGCGCCCGGGACGCCTTGGCACAGATACGCAGTATTTT | CASSLGRPGRLGTDTQYF
NA | 16 | TRBJ2-1 | TRBV7-6 | NA | TGTGCCAGCAGCTTGGCTTCTTCAAGCTCCTACAATGAGCAGTTCTTC | CASSLASSSSYNEQFF
NA | 13 | TRBJ2-5 | TRBV2 | TRBD1 | TGTGCCAGCAGCCCGACAGGGCGAGAGACCCAGTACTTC | CASSPTGRETQYF
once | 14 | TRBJ1-2 | TRBV28 | NA | TGTGCCAGCAGTTTATATCGGCGTCACTATGGCTACACCTTC | CASSLYRRHYGYTF
NA | 10 | TRBJ1-5 | TRBV6-7 | NA | TGTGCCAGCAGTTACCCGCCCCAGCATTTT | CASSYPPQHF
NA | 15 | TRBJ1-3 | TRBV5-1 | TRBD1 | TGCGCCAGCAGCTTGCCAGGGGGCTCTGGAAACACCATATATTTT | CASSLPGGSGNTIYF
NA | 18 | TRBJ1-5 | TRBV28 | TRBD1 | TGTGCCAGCAGTTTAAGATGGGACAGGGTTTTAGGCAATCAGCCCCAGCATTTT | CASSLRWDRVLGNQPQHF
once | 16 | TRBJ2-2 | TRBV7-2 | NA | TGTGCCAGCAGCTTCCTCCGGGGGACGAACACCGGGGAGCTGTTTTTT | CASSFLRGTNTGELFF
NA | 13 | TRBJ2-3 | TRBV9 | NA | TGTGCCAGCAGCGTAGACAGGACAGATACGCAGTATTTT | CASSVDRTDTQYF
NA | 14 | TRBJ2-7 | TRBV5-1 | TRBD1 | TGCGCCAGCAGCTTGGAGGGACAGTCCTACGAGCAGTACTTC | CASSLEGQSYEQYF
NA | 14 | TRBJ2-3 | TRBV19 | NA | TGTGCCAGTAGTATAACGGGGACCACAGATACGCAGTATTTT | CASSITGTTDTQYF
NA | 15 | TRBJ2-1 | TRBV7-2 | TRBD2 | TGTGCCAGCAGCCGCGGGACTAGCGGGTACAATGAGCAGTTCTTC | CASSRGTSGYNEQFF
NA | 12 | TRBJ1-4 | TRBV28 | NA | TGTGCCAGCAGTCCCCTAGAGGGGCAACTGTTTTTT | CASSPLEGQLFF
NA | 14 | TRBJ2-7 | TRBV28 | NA | TGTGCCAGCAGTCCCCCCGGTGGAACCTACGAGCAGTACTTC | CASSPPGGTYEQYF
once | 16 | TRBJ1-3 | TRBV6-5 | NA | TGTGCCAGCAGTTCCCCCGGACGAAACTCTGGAAACACCATATATTTT | CASSSPGRNSGNTIYF
NA | 15 | TRBJ1-3 | TRBV9 | TRBD1 | TGTGCCAGCAGCACTTCGACAGGGCAAGGAAACACCATATATTTT | CASSTSTGQGNTIYF
NA | 14 | TRBJ1-4 | TRBV5-6 | NA | TGTGCCAGCGCAAAAAGGTCAACTAATGAAAAACTGTTTTTT | CASAKRSTNEKLFF
once | 13 | TRBJ1-1 | TRBV18 | TRBD1 | TGTGCCAGCTCACTGACAGGGACCCCTGAAGCTTTCTTT | CASSLTGTPEAFF
NA | 14 | TRBJ2-7 | TRBV10-1 | TRBD1 | TGCGCCAGCAGTATTGACAGGGTCCAGGGGGAGCAGTACTTC | CASSIDRVQGEQYF
NA | 17 | TRBJ2-3 | TRBV5-4 | TRBD2 | TGTGCCAGCAGCTTCTTCTCGGCTAGCGGGGGAGCAGATACGCAGTATTTT | CASSFFSASGGADTQYF
NA | 16 | TRBJ2-3 | TRBV6-5 | TRBD2 | TGTGCCAGCAGTTACTCGCCTAGCGGAATCACAGATACGCAGTATTTT | CASSYSPSGITDTQYF
NA | 14 | TRBJ1-1 | TRBV27 | NA | TGTGCCAGCAGGTACACAGGCCTGAACACTGAAGCTTTCTTT | CASRYTGLNTEAFF
NA | 13 | TRBJ2-1 | TRBV5-1 | NA | TGCGCCAGCAGCTTGTCCCAGTACAATGAGCAGTTCTTC | CASSLSQYNEQFF
NA | 14 | TRBJ2-1 | TRBV10-3 | NA | TGTGCCATCAGTGAGGGTAGCACCCACAATGAGCAGTTCTTC | CAISEGSTHNEQFF
NA | 13 | TRBJ2-3 | TRBV30 | NA | TGTGCCTCGGAGGTAGGAGGCACAGATACGCAGTATTTT | CASEVGGTDTQYF
NA | 12 | TRBJ1-2 | TRBV29-1 | NA | TGCAGCGTTGGAGCAGGGGTGAATGGCTACACCTTC | CSVGAGVNGYTF
NA | 16 | TRBJ2-2 | TRBV6-6 | TRBD1 | TGTGCCAGCAGTTACCTCAGAATCCAGGGGGCCGGGGAGCTGTTTTTT | CASSYLRIQGAGELFF
NA | 11 | TRBJ2-2 | TRBV20-1 | NA | TGCAGTGCTAGATCCCTCCGGGAGCTGTTTTTT | CSARSLRELFF
NA | 14 | TRBJ2-3 | TRBV5-4 | NA | TGTGCCAGCAGCTTAAGGACCATCACAGATACGCAGTATTTT | CASSLRTITDTQYF
NA | 15 | TRBJ1-1 | TRBV5-1 | NA | TGCGCCAGCAGCTTGGTCAATCGGGGGAACACTGAAGCTTTCTTT | CASSLVNRGNTEAFF
NA | 15 | TRBJ2-3 | TRBV9 | TRBD2 | TGTGCCAGCAGCGGGGGAGGGCGAAGCACAGATACGCAGTATTTT | CASSGGGRSTDTQYF
NA | 15 | TRBJ1-3 | TRBV4-1 | NA | TGCGCCAGCAGCCAACCCCCCAGGGATGGAAACACCATATATTTT | CASSQPPRDGNTIYF
NA | 15 | TRBJ2-3 | TRBV5-1 | TRBD1 | TGCGCCAGCAGCGAGGGACAGCCAGGGCATTATACGCAGTATTTT | CASSEGQPGHYTQYF
NA | 13 | TRBJ2-6 | TRBV10-2 | NA | TGCGCCAGCAGACTGAAAGGGGCCAACGTCCTGACTTTC | CASRLKGANVLTF
NA | 15 | TRBJ2-3 | TRBV5-4 | TRBD2 | TGTGCCAGCAGTTCCCGGACTAGCAGCACAGATACGCAGTATTTT | CASSSRTSSTDTQYF